Listed below are T cell receptor beta chains from one sample, sequenced in a study of vaccination effects on CD4 cells after COVID-19. Only in-frame clones appear in the TCRdb table, and some are missing; sequencing was by immunoSEQ multiplex PCR. The table has 62,000 or so clones, 80% seen once. No cognate antigen is known for these TCRs. The sample consisted of CD4+ T cells from PBMCs cultured with SARS-CoV-2 spike peptides, taken before COVID-19 vaccination. These receptors all come from a human donor who received a COVID-19 vaccine. CDR3s include the opening cysteine and the closing phenylalanine or tryptophan. A D gene is named only where the DNA matches it firmly. Only some rows state a clone size, as once, few, many or a class for expanded clones.

D gene,clone size,V gene,J gene,CDR3 DNA,CDR3 protein
NA,NA,TRBV4-1,TRBJ2-3,TGCGCCAGCAGCCCGCTCAGGACTAAAGCTGGGGGAGATACGCAGTATTTT,CASSPLRTKAGGDTQYF
NA,NA,TRBV28,TRBJ2-2,TGTGCCAGCAGTTTACAGAGGACCGGGGAGCTGTTTTTT,CASSLQRTGELFF
NA,NA,TRBV12-1,TRBJ1-6,TGTGCCGGTCCGTTTTCCCCGGCGAATTCACCCCTCCACTTT,CAGPFSPANSPLHF
NA,NA,TRBV2,TRBJ2-2,TGTGCCAGAGGGTTACCGAGTATCACCGGGGAGCTGTTTTTT,CARGLPSITGELFF
TRBD2,NA,TRBV4-1,TRBJ2-1,TGCGCCAGCAGCCAGTCACCTCGGGGGGTCTTCAACAATGAGCAGTTCTTC,CASSQSPRGVFNNEQFF
TRBD1,NA,TRBV5-1,TRBJ1-1,TGCGCCAGCAGCTTGGGAGGGGGACAGAACAGGTTGAACACTGAAGCTTTCTTT,CASSLGGGQNRLNTEAFF
TRBD1,few,TRBV19,TRBJ1-2,TGTGCCAGTAGACAACACAGGGGGCGCATCAGCTATGGCTACACCTTC,CASRQHRGRISYGYTF
NA,few,TRBV3-1/TRBV3-2,TRBJ1-2,TGTGCCAGCAGCCAAGGTCTGGAAGCCTATGGCTACACCTTC,CASSQGLEAYGYTF
TRBD2,NA,TRBV6-1,TRBJ2-1,TGTGCCAGCAGTTCAGGACTAGCGGCCAATGAGCAGTTCTTC,CASSSGLAANEQFF
NA,NA,TRBV30,TRBJ1-4,TGTGCCTGGAGTGTGGGGCCAACTAATGAAAAACTGTTTTTT,CAWSVGPTNEKLFF
NA,NA,TRBV9,TRBJ1-1,TGTGCCAGCAGCGATACGGGACGGATGAACACTGAAGCTTTCTTT,CASSDTGRMNTEAFF
NA,NA,TRBV6-2/TRBV6-3,TRBJ1-2,TGTGCCAGCAACCCCGGGGGGACTAACTATGGCTACACCTTC,CASNPGGTNYGYTF
TRBD2,NA,TRBV6-1,TRBJ2-1,TGTGCCAGCAGTGACACGGGACTAGCGCGCGCCTACGGGCAGTTCTTC,CASSDTGLARAYGQFF
NA,NA,TRBV19,TRBJ2-2,TGTGCCAGTAGTAAAAGACAGGCCTGGGCCGGGGAGCTGTTTTTT,CASSKRQAWAGELFF
NA,NA,TRBV9,TRBJ1-1,TGTGCCAGCAGCGCCCGCCGTGGGGACACTGAAGCTTTCTTT,CASSARRGDTEAFF
TRBD1,NA,TRBV5-1,TRBJ2-5,TGCGCCAGCAGCGGCGGGACAGGGACCCACCAAGAGACCCAGTACTTC,CASSGGTGTHQETQYF
NA,NA,TRBV18,TRBJ2-3,TGTGCCAGCTCACCACCTGGGGTCACAGATACGCAGTATTTT,CASSPPGVTDTQYF
NA,NA,TRBV12-3/TRBV12-4,TRBJ1-4,TGTGCCAGCAGTTTCGGGGGGAATGAAAAACTGTTTTTT,CASSFGGNEKLFF
NA,NA,TRBV5-1,TRBJ1-1,TGCGCCAGCAGCTTGGCCGGGGGTACGAACACTGAAGCTTTCTTT,CASSLAGGTNTEAFF
TRBD1,NA,TRBV6-4,TRBJ1-1,TGTGCCAGCAGTAGGGGACAGGACACTGAAGCTTTCTTT,CASSRGQDTEAFF
NA,NA,TRBV5-6,TRBJ1-1,TGTGCCAGCAGCTTGGAGAGGGCTGAAGCTTTCTTT,CASSLERAEAFF
NA,NA,TRBV7-9,TRBJ2-5,TGTGCCAGCAGCTTAGCGACTCTAGAGACCCAGTACTTC,CASSLATLETQYF
NA,NA,TRBV6-5,TRBJ1-5,TGTGCCAGCAAGAGGGATAGCAATCAGCCCCAGCATTTT,CASKRDSNQPQHF
NA,NA,TRBV30,TRBJ1-1,TGTGCCTGGTGTAGGGGGAGCGCTGAAGCTTTCTTT,CAWCRGSAEAFF
TRBD1,NA,TRBV7-2,TRBJ1-2,TGTGCCAGCAGCGAGGGAGACAGGGTCCGCGGCTACACCTTC,CASSEGDRVRGYTF